Listed below are T cell receptor beta chains from one sample, sequenced in a study of blood T cell repertoires in COVID-19. Here immunoSEQ multiplex PCR was the method, and the copy in TCRdb shows in-frame clones only, minus some. The sample includes about 29,000 clones, around 91% of them seen just once. Sequencing input: peripheral blood. The receptor source for this set is a man at least 80 years old with acute or convalescent COVID-19. Both conserved end residues are part of each CDR3. D genes are given only for firm matches. Some rows have no size entry. The others give once, few or many, or a class for an expanded clone.

abundance	j_gene	v_gene	d_gene	CDR3aa	CDR3nt
few	TRBJ2-7	TRBV19	TRBD1	CASSPFRTGGYEQYF	TGTGCCAGTAGTCCTTTTAGGACAGGGGGCTACGAGCAGTACTTC
NA	TRBJ2-1	TRBV5-6	TRBD2	CASSLVSGGANEQFF	TGTGCCAGCAGCTTGGTTAGCGGGGGGGCCAATGAGCAGTTCTTC
NA	TRBJ1-6	TRBV30	NA	CAWSVTRSGNSPLHF	TGTGCCTGGAGTGTAACACGGTCCGGGAATTCACCCCTCCACTTT
NA	TRBJ2-2	TRBV5-1	NA	CASSFYGTPNTGELFF	TGCGCCAGCAGCTTCTATGGGACACCTAACACCGGGGAGCTGTTTTTT
NA	TRBJ1-3	TRBV9	NA	CASSVQPGGSGNTIYF	TGTGCCAGCAGCGTCCAACCCGGGGGGTCGGGAAACACCATATATTTT
once	TRBJ1-6	TRBV5-1	NA	CASSLEGAPDNSPLHF	TGCGCCAGCAGCTTAGAAGGGGCGCCCGATAATTCACCCCTCCACTTT
NA	TRBJ1-3	TRBV3-1/TRBV3-2	NA	CASSQVQGGPGNTIYF	TGTGCCAGCAGCCAAGTGCAGGGAGGGCCTGGAAACACCATATATTTT
NA	TRBJ2-7	TRBV28	TRBD1	CASREGQGDHYEQYF	TGTGCCAGCAGGGAAGGACAGGGGGACCACTACGAGCAGTACTTC
NA	TRBJ2-3	TRBV19	NA	CASSMGAGGWDTQYF	TGTGCCAGTAGTATGGGGGCTGGGGGATGGGATACGCAGTATTTT
NA	TRBJ2-1	TRBV7-3	NA	CASSPNSGSYNEQFF	TGTGCCAGCAGCCCTAACAGCGGATCCTACAATGAGCAGTTCTTC
NA	TRBJ1-2	TRBV7-8	TRBD1	CASSPQGALGYTF	TGTGCCAGCAGCCCACAGGGGGCGCTTGGCTACACCTTC
NA	TRBJ2-7	TRBV5-5	TRBD1	CASSLAGTRTGAYEQYF	TGTGCCAGCAGCTTGGCTGGTACTCGGACAGGGGCCTACGAGCAGTACTTC
once	TRBJ2-1	TRBV11-2	TRBD1	CASSLSSRGLEQFF	TGTGCCAGCAGCTTATCCTCCAGGGGGCTTGAGCAGTTCTTC
once	TRBJ2-7	TRBV3-1/TRBV3-2	TRBD2	CASSYWQGSGGLTYEQYF	TGTGCCAGCAGCTACTGGCAGGGTAGCGGGGGCCTTACCTACGAGCAGTACTTC
NA	TRBJ2-1	TRBV29-1	TRBD2	CSVGGTSGYNEQFF	TGCAGCGTGGGCGGGACTAGCGGATACAATGAGCAGTTCTTC
NA	TRBJ2-1	TRBV5-1	NA	CASSLDRQSSYNEQFF	TGCGCCAGCAGCTTGGACAGACAGAGCTCCTACAATGAGCAGTTCTTC
NA	TRBJ1-6	TRBV19	NA	CASSMSTGDGNSPLHF	TGTGCCAGTAGTATGTCCACGGGGGACGGTAATTCACCCCTCCACTTT
NA	TRBJ1-4	TRBV10-3	TRBD1	CAISEAGGTNEKLFF	TGTGCCATCAGTGAGGCAGGGGGCACTAATGAAAAACTGTTTTTT